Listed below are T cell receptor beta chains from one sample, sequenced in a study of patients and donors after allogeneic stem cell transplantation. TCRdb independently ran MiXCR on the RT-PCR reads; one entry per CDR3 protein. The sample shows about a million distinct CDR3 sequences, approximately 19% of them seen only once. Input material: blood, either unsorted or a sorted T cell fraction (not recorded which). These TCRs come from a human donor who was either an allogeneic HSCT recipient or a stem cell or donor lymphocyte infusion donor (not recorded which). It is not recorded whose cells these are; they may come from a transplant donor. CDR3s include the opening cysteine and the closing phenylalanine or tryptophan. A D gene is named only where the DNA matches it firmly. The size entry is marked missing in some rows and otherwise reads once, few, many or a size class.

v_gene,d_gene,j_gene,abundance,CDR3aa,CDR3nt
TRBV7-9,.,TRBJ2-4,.,CASSLGGAEHF,TGTGCCAGCAGCCTGGGGGGGGCAGAGCACTTC
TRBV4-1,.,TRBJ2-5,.,CASSQDFSTQAKTQYF,TGCGCCAGCAGCCAAGATTTCTCTACTCAGGCTAAGACCCAGTACTTC
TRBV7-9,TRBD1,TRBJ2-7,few,CASSLRQGSLYEQYF,TGTGCCAGCAGCCTACGACAGGGAAGTCTCTACGAGCAGTACTTC
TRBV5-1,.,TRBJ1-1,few,CASSPLQITNTEAFF,TGCGCCAGCAGCCCCCTCCAGATAACGAACACTGAAGCTTTCTTT
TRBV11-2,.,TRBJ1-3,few,CASSSRSSGSSGNTIYF,TGTGCCAGCAGCTCCAGGTCGTCCGGGAGCTCTGGAAACACCATATATTTT
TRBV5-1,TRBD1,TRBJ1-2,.,CASSVRPGQAYGYTF,TGCGCCAGCAGCGTCCGTCCGGGACAGGCCTATGGCTACACCTTC
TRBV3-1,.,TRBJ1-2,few,CASSQADKAGYTF,TGTGCCAGCAGCCAAGCCGACAAGGCTGGCTACACCTTC
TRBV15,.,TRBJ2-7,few,CATSRDPGAYEQYF,TGTGCCACCAGCAGAGATCCGGGGGCCTACGAGCAGTACTTC
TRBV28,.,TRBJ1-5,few,CASRKYKGNQPQHF,TGTGCCAGCAGGAAATACAAGGGGAATCAGCCCCAGCATTTT
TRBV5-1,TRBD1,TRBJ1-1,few,CASSPSGQGGTEAFF,TGCGCCAGCAGCCCCAGCGGACAGGGGGGCACTGAAGCTTTCTTT
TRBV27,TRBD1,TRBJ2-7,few,CASSFMDRVRYEQYF,TGTGCCAGCAGTTTCATGGACAGGGTCCGCTACGAGCAGTACTTC
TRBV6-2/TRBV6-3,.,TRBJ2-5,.,CASSPDILQETQYF,TGTGCCAGCAGCCCCGATATCCTGCAAGAGACCCAGTACTTC
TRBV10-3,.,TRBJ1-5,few,CAINPAQGTPQGQPQHF,TGTGCCATCAACCCAGCCCAGGGAACCCCTCAGGGGCAGCCCCAGCATTTT
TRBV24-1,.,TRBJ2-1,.,CATSDFSGPKGNEQFF,TGTGCCACCAGTGATTTCTCCGGGCCAAAGGGGAATGAGCAGTTCTTC
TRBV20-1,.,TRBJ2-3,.,CSARLGAGMADTQYF,TGCAGTGCCCGACTGGGCGCGGGAATGGCAGATACGCAGTATTTT
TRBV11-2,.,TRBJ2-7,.,CASSLAATVYEQYF,TGTGCCAGCAGCTTAGCTGCGACCGTCTACGAGCAGTACTTC
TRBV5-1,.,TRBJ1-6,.,CASSGGTVLNSPLHF,TGCGCCAGCAGCGGGGGAACAGTCTTAAATTCACCCCTCCACTTT
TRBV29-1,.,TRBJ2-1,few,CSALRGPISYNEQFF,TGCAGCGCCCTCCGCGGGCCCATCTCCTACAATGAGCAGTTCTTC
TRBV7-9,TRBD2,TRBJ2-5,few,CASRASGRQETQYF,TGTGCCAGTAGGGCTAGCGGGAGACAAGAGACCCAGTACTTC
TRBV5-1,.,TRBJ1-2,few,CASSRSEDTFRYGYTF,TGCGCCAGCAGCCGTAGTGAGGACACCTTTCGTTATGGCTACACCTTC
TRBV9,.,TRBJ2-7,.,CASSVQTVPTYEQYF,TGTGCCAGCAGCGTCCAGACAGTCCCGACCTACGAGCAGTACTTC
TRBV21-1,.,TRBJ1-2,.,CASSKVRPPAYYGYTF,TGTGCCAGCAGCAAAGTCCGGCCACCCGCGTACTATGGCTACACCTTC
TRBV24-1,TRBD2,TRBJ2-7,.,CATSDPSGSTYEQYF,TGTGCCACCAGTGACCCTAGCGGGAGCACCTACGAGCAGTACTTC
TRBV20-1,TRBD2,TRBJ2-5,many,CSARERYRTSGTRGETQYF,TGCAGTGCTAGAGAGCGGTATCGGACTAGCGGGACACGTGGAGAGACCCAGTACTTC
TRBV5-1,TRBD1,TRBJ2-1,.,CASSRETGVNEQFF,TGCGCCAGCAGCAGAGAGACAGGGGTCAATGAGCAGTTCTTC
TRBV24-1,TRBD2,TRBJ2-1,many,CATSDTLAGVYNEQFF,TGTGCCACCAGTGACACCCTAGCGGGAGTCTACAATGAGCAGTTCTTC
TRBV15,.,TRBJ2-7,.,CATSRDTGDITYEQYF,TGTGCCACCAGCAGAGATACTGGGGACATCACCTACGAGCAGTACTTC
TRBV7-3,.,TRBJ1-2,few,CASSLTAQGGNDGYTF,TGTGCCAGCAGCTTAACCGCACAGGGTGGAAACGATGGCTACACCTTC
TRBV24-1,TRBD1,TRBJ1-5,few,CATRDRGGGNQPQHF,TGTGCCACCAGGGACAGGGGGGGAGGCAATCAGCCCCAGCATTTT
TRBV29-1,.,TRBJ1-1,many,CSVNRGVYTEAFF,TGCAGCGTAAACCGAGGGGTTTACACTGAAGCTTTCTTT
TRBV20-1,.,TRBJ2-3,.,CSARALGGPDTQYF,TGCAGTGCTAGAGCCCTTGGGGGGCCAGATACGCAGTATTTT
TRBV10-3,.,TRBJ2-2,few,CAMGHTNTGELFF,TGTGCCATGGGTCATACGAACACCGGGGAGCTGTTTTTT
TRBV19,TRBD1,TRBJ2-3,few,CASSRTGSADTQYF,TGTGCCAGTAGCCGGACAGGGAGTGCAGATACGCAGTATTTT
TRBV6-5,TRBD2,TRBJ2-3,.,CASSFSFGTSGGTDTQYF,TGTGCCAGCAGTTTCTCCTTTGGGACTAGCGGGGGAACAGATACGCAGTATTTT
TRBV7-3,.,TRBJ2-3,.,CASTWWGADTQYF,TGTGCCAGCACCTGGTGGGGGGCAGATACGCAGTATTTT
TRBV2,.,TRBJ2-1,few,CASSEQAWYNEQFF,TGTGCCAGCAGTGAACAGGCCTGGTACAATGAGCAGTTCTTC
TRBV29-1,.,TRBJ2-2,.,CSVGTPNTGELFF,TGCAGCGTCGGGACGCCGAACACCGGGGAGCTGTTTTTT